The 30 T cell receptor beta chains presented below share a single source sample, sequenced in a study of CD8+ T cells in alopecia areata. In each case, RNA was isolated and then reverse transcribed into cDNA as the sequencing template. Repertoires were generated with immunoSEQ multiplex PCR, while TCRdb's copy carries only in-frame clones and drops some. The table shows some 210,000 clones, with approximately 52% occurring only once. Sequenced material: CD4+ T cells sorted from blood, taken at week 0. The receptors originated from a human donor with alopecia areata.

The sample holds a few counts of this clone. The chain is built from TRBV29-1 and TRBJ2-7, with 9 bases matching TRBD1. The CDR3 sequence is 14 residues long. The junction had 9 bases not matched to a gene; V was cut back by 7 bases and J by 2 bases. Germline V gene lookup returns CDR1 SQVTM and CDR2 ANQGSEA. CDR3 in amino acids: CSGQVGTGTYEQYF. CDR3 coding DNA: TGCAGCGGTCAGGTTGGGACAGGGACCTACGAGCAGTACTTC.

Only one count was recorded for this clone. The junction shows a germline mismatch at one end, possibly a read error. The J gene is TRBJ2-6, the V gene TRBV2, with 10 bases that match TRBD1. This CDR3 region has 14 residues. CDR1 and CDR2 from the germline V gene are SNHLY and FYNNEI. The CDR3 DNA is TGTGCCAGCAGTGACCGGGACAGGGGCCCCCTCGCGTCTTTC. It encodes CASSDRDRGPLASF.

J is TRBJ1-4 and V is TRBV5-1; 7 bases match TRBD1. The CDR3 totals 16 residues. Germline V CDR1 and CDR2: SGHRS, YFSETQ. The ends lost 3 bases at V and 0 bases at J; junction bases unmatched: 5. CDR3 sequence reads: CASSWGQRSTNEKLFF. DNA for the CDR3: TGCGCCAGCAGCTGGGGACAGCGCTCAACTAATGAAAAACTGTTTTTT. The full variable domain, its missing parts supplied by reference TRBV5-1 and TRBJ1-4, is KAGVTQTPRYLIKTRGQQVTLSCSPISGHRSVSWYQQTPGQGLQFLFEYFSETQRNKGNFPGRFSGRQFSNSRSEMNVSTLELGDSALYLCASSWGQRSTNEKLFFGSGTQLSVL.

The chain has TRBV4-2 and TRBJ1-5; 9 bases match TRBD1. Germline trimming cut 0 bases from V and 4 bases from J; bases unmatched to any gene: 4. The length of the CDR3 is 16 residues. CDR1 LGHNA and CDR2 YNFKEQ come from the germline V gene. CDR3 sequence: CASSQEVGTGNQPQHF. The DNA of the CDR3 is TGTGCCAGCAGCCAAGAAGTGGGGACAGGGAATCAGCCCCAGCATTTT.

This clone was counted a single time. The chain is built from TRBV4-2 and TRBJ1-2, with 8 positions matching TRBD1. V lost 1 base, J lost 8 bases, and 9 bases stayed unmatched. The CDR3 loop spans 15 amino acids. CDR1 LGHNA and CDR2 YNFKEQ come from the germline V gene. CDR3 sequence (DNA): TGTGCCAGCAGCCAAGTAGGGCAGGGGGCGCAGGGCTACACCTTC. Its protein is CASSQVGQGAQGYTF.

The chain joins TRBV7-2 to TRBJ1-2; D not resolved. This CDR3 is built from 11 residues. Germline CDR1 and CDR2: SGHTA and FQGNSA. V gave up 11 bases and J gave up 2 bases, with 9 bases separating them. CDR3 protein: CAEDLNYGYTF. CDR3 coding DNA: TGTGCCGAAGACTTGAACTATGGCTACACCTTC.

The gene calls are TRBV29-1 and TRBJ2-1, with D possibly TRBD1 on 5 matching bases. There are 13 residues in the CDR3. V shed 8 bases and J shed 3 bases, with 14 bases lying between them. CDR1 SQVTM and CDR2 ANQGSEA come from the germline V gene. DNA of the CDR3: TGCAGCAGCAAAAAGGACAACTACAATGAGCAGTTCTTC. This codes for CSSKKDNYNEQFF.

This chain uses TRBV18 with TRBJ2-3; D not resolved. Trimming removed 5 bases from V and 10 bases from J, with 19 bases in between. CDR3 length: 14 amino acids. Germline CDR1 reads KGHSH; CDR2 reads LQKENI. The DNA of the CDR3 is TGTGCCAGCTCATCGGAACTCCAGGTCCCTTCGCAGTATTTT. It encodes CASSSELQVPSQYF. Full variable domain (missing parts from reference TRBV18 and TRBJ2-3): NAGVMQNPRHLVRRRGQEARLRCSPMKGHSHVYWYRQLPEEGLKFMVYLQKENIIDESGMPKERFSAEFPKEGPSILRIQQVVRGDSAAYFCASSSELQVPSQYFGPGTRLTVL.

The chain combines TRBV6-1 with TRBJ1-1, with D uncertain. CDR3 length: 13 residues. The germline gives CDR1 MNHNS, CDR2 SASEGT. The ends were cut back, 2 bases at V and 0 bases at J, with 4 bases in the middle. The CDR3 loop is CASSERVNTEAFF. The CDR3 nucleotides read TGTGCCAGCAGTGAACGAGTGAACACTGAAGCTTTCTTT.

The chain joins TRBV5-1 to TRBJ1-1; no reliable D call. The CDR3 is 13 residues long. V lost 2 bases and J 3 bases, leaving 8 bases between the germline ends. CDR1 and CDR2 from the germline V gene are SGHRS and YFSETQ. The CDR3 region is CASSFKGDTEAFF. Here the CDR3 DNA reads TGCGCCAGCAGCTTTAAGGGTGACACTGAAGCTTTCTTT.

The chain uses TRBV6-6 and TRBJ1-2; TRBD1 matches at 7 bases. The junction had 14 bases not matched to a gene; V was cut back by 8 bases and J by 8 bases. CDR1 is MNHNY, CDR2 SVGAGI, per germline (reference sequence). The CDR3 consists of 14 residues. Here the CDR3 DNA reads TGTGCCAGCCGTGCTACCTCTCCAGGGGGAGGCTACACCTTC. Translation gives CASRATSPGGGYTF.

CDR3 residues: CASSLALAGGPRETQYF. The CDR3 DNA sequence: TGCGCCAGCAGCTTGGCCCTAGCGGGAGGGCCTCGGGAGACCCAGTACTTC. J is TRBJ2-5 and V is TRBV5-1; the match to TRBD2 covers 12 bases. From germline, CDR1 is SGHRS and CDR2 YFSETQ. This CDR3 spans 17 amino acids. J was trimmed by 5 bases and V by 0 bases; bases with no gene match: 8.

This clone was seen a handful of times. This specimen includes other DNA sequences encoding the same CDR3. J is TRBJ1-1 and V is TRBV6-5; D not resolved. CDR1 and CDR2 (germline): MNHEY, SVGAGI. Between the trimmed V and J ends, which lost 0 bases and 2 bases, there was a span of 4 bases. The CDR3 totals 13 residues. The CDR3 region is CASSYSQNTEAFF. CDR3 bases: TGTGCCAGCAGTTACTCCCAAAACACTGAAGCTTTCTTT.

This clone has more than one count but fewer than ten. As DNA, the CDR3 is TGTGCCAGCAGGGGGACAGGGCTAACTGAAGCTTTCTTT. It codes for CASRGTGLTEAFF. This chain joins TRBV27 and TRBJ1-1; 9 bases are a match to TRBD1. With V trimmed by 6 bases and J by 5 bases, 4 bases remained unmatched. CDR1 and CDR2 (germline): MNHEY, SMNVEV (reference sequence). The CDR3 runs 13 residues.

This chain links TRBV11-2 with TRBJ2-3; TRBD2 matches at 7 bases. Germline V gene data show CDR1 as SGHAT and CDR2 as FQNNGV. The trim removed 1 base at V and 1 base at J, leaving 11 bases unmatched. The CDR3 is made up of 18 amino acids. The CDR3 is CASSLGRGRGSRTDTQYF. The CDR3 DNA follows: TGTGCCAGCAGCTTAGGTCGTGGGCGGGGGTCCCGCACAGATACGCAGTATTTT.

The V and J genes are TRBV7-7 and TRBJ2-1, with 9 bases aligning to TRBD1. The CDR3 totals 15 residues. Germline assignment: CDR1 SSHAT and CDR2 FNYEAQ (reference sequence). V was pared by 1 base and J by 6 bases, with 4 bases of the junction left unmatched. CDR3 in amino acids: CASSLDRGQGNEQFF. CDR3 DNA sequence: TGTGCCAGCAGCTTAGACCGGGGACAGGGCAATGAGCAGTTCTTC.

The rearrangement uses TRBV6-1 and TRBJ2-5, with 14 bases fitting TRBD2. This CDR3 contains 16 residues. Trimming removed 4 bases from V and 4 bases from J; junction bases left unmatched: 5. CDR1 and CDR2 from the germline V gene are MNHNS and SASEGT. The CDR3 loop is CASSGLAGGPLETQYF. CDR3 DNA sequence: TGTGCCAGCAGTGGACTAGCGGGGGGGCCTTTAGAGACCCAGTACTTC.

The sample holds one count of this clone. For the CDR3, the DNA is TGCGCCAGCAGCCGGGACTTTACAGATACGCAGTATTTT. This encodes CASSRDFTDTQYF. V is TRBV4-1 and J is TRBJ2-3; a possible D gene is TRBD2 (6 bases). This CDR3 has 13 residues. V lost 4 bases, J lost 3 bases, and 8 bases lay in between. Germline CDR1 reads MGHRA; CDR2 reads YSYEKL.

V and J are TRBV19 and TRBJ1-5, with D perhaps matching TRBD1 (5 bases). V gave up 3 bases and J gave up 6 bases, with 9 bases separating them. CDR3 length: 13 residues. The V gene's germline CDR1 is LNHDA and CDR2 SQIVND (reference sequence). The CDR3 region has the DNA TGTGCCAGTAGTATCAGGGAGGGTCAGCCCCAGCATTTT. Translation gives CASSIREGQPQHF. Complete variable domain (other parts from reference TRBV19 and TRBJ1-5): DGGITQSPKYLFRKEGQNVTLSCEQNLNHDAMYWYRQDPGQGLRLIYYSQIVNDFQKGDIAEGYSVSREKKESFPLTVTSAQKNPTAFYLCASSIREGQPQHFGDGTRLSIL.

V and J are TRBV29-1 and TRBJ2-7; weak D call: TRBD1 (5 bases). The CDR3 contains 12 residues. Germline-derived CDR1 and CDR2 are SQVTM and ANQGSEA. The CDR3 loop is CSYRGNGDEQYF. The CDR3, as DNA: TGCAGTTATAGGGGCAACGGTGACGAGCAGTACTTC.

This chain joins TRBV2 and TRBJ2-2; D not certain. V was pared by 7 bases and J by 0 bases, with 6 bases between. Germline V CDR1 and CDR2: SNHLY, FYNNEI. The CDR3 is made up of 13 amino acids. The CDR3 nucleotides are TGTGCCAGCATGCGGACGAACACCGGGGAGCTGTTTTTT. As protein: CASMRTNTGELFF.

This chain uses TRBV15 with TRBJ2-7, with a possible D match to TRBD1 (6 bases). Trimming stripped 5 bases from V and 2 bases from J, with 19 bases between. The CDR3 sequence is 16 residues long. Germline CDR1 is LNHNV and CDR2 is YYDKDF (reference sequence). DNA for the CDR3: TGTGCCACCAGCGGACGAGATACAGGGCTAACCTACGAGCAGTACTTC. Protein product: CATSGRDTGLTYEQYF.

The chain combines TRBV7-2 with TRBJ1-2; D is ambiguous. The germline gives CDR1 SGHTA, CDR2 FQGNSA. The CDR3 has 13 residues. With 5 bases removed from V and 6 bases from J, the gap between germline ends came to 13 bases. The CDR3 region has the DNA TGTGCCAGCAGCCCGCCTCCCACGGATGGCTACACCTTC. Translation: CASSPPPTDGYTF.

V is TRBV7-3 and J is TRBJ2-3, with D tentatively TRBD2 (5 bases). The V end lost 5 bases, the J end lost 0 bases, and 9 bases lay between the germline ends. This CDR3 region has 14 residues. In germline, CDR1 is SGHTA, CDR2 FQGTGA. DNA for the CDR3: TGTGCCAGCAGCACGTGGACTAGCACAGATACGCAGTATTTT. This sequence encodes CASSTWTSTDTQYF.

V usage is TRBV7-2 and J usage is TRBJ1-4, with a possible D match to TRBD1 (5 bases). This CDR3 has 14 amino acids. The germline V gene encodes CDR1 SGHTA and CDR2 FQGNSA. Trimming pared 3 bases from V and 8 bases from J, leaving 13 bases between. The CDR3: CASSFGGLREKLFF. The CDR3 DNA follows: TGTGCCAGCAGCTTTGGGGGTCTCCGGGAAAAACTGTTTTTT.

This clone was counted a few times. The rearrangement links TRBV7-9 to TRBJ2-5, with D possibly being TRBD1 or TRBD2 (5 bases each). The germline V gene encodes CDR1 SEHNR and CDR2 FQNEAQ (reference sequence). The germline V and J ends were trimmed by 4 bases and 4 bases, with 13 bases remaining between them. This CDR3 has 14 amino acids. CDR3 bases: TGTGCCAGCAGCTCATTGGGGGTTAGAGAGACCCAGTACTTC. Its translation is CASSSLGVRETQYF.

The chain's CDR3 is CASSSVKTGGGLAEAFF. The DNA of the CDR3 is TGTGCCAGCAGCTCAGTCAAGACAGGGGGTGGTTTAGCTGAAGCTTTCTTT. This chain connects TRBV7-9 to TRBJ1-1; 9 bases fit TRBD1. Germline V CDR1 and CDR2: SEHNR, FQNEAQ (reference sequence). Unmatched junction bases numbered 15, after V lost 4 bases and J lost 6 bases. This CDR3 has 17 amino acids.

The chain has TRBV29-1 and TRBJ2-7, with TRBD1 matching over 11 bases. CDR1 SQVTM and CDR2 ANQGSEA come from the germline V gene. The CDR3 has 14 amino acids. V shed 4 bases and J 2 bases; nucleotides not matched to a gene: 4. CDR3: CSVVRDRGAYEQYF. CDR3 DNA sequence: TGCAGCGTTGTCCGGGACAGGGGGGCCTACGAGCAGTACTTC.

The chain joins TRBV4-1 to TRBJ2-2; the D is unclear. Germline V gene sequence: CDR1 MGHRA, CDR2 YSYEKL. The CDR3 loop spans 16 amino acids. Trimming shortened V by 2 bases and J by 0 bases, and 10 bases separated the two germline ends. CDR3 in amino acids: CASSQIFHSNTGELFF. The CDR3, as DNA: TGCGCCAGCAGCCAAATTTTTCACTCGAACACCGGGGAGCTGTTTTTT.

This clone showed up just once. The chain employs TRBV6-5 and TRBJ2-6; the match to TRBD1 covers 9 bases. Germline V gene lookup returns CDR1 MNHEY and CDR2 SVGAGI. V lost 6 bases and J lost 2; bases outside the gene matches: 2. CDR3 length: 15 amino acids. CDR3 sequence (DNA): TGTGCCAGCAGACAGGGGGCCACTGGGGCCAACGTCCTGACTTTC. Encoded protein: CASRQGATGANVLTF.